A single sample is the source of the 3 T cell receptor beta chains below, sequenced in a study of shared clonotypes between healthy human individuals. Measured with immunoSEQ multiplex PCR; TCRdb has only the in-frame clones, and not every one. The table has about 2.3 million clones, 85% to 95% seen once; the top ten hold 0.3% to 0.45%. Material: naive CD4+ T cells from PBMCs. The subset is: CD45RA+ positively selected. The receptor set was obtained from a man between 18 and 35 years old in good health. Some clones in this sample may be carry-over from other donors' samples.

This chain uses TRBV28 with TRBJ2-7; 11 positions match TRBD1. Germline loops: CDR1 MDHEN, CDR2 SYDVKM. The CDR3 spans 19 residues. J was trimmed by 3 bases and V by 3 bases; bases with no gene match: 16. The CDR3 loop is CASSFYPAQGQGDDYEQYF. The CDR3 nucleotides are TGTGCCAGCAGTTTTTACCCCGCCCAGGGACAGGGGGACGACTACGAGCAGTACTTC.

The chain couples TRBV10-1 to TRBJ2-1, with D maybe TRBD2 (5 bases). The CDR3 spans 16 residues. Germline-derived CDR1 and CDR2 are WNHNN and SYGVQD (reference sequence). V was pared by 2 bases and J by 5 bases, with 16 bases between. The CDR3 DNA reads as TGCGCCAGCAGTGAGCCAAGTAGGAGGTGGGACAATGAGCAGTTCTTC. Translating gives CASSEPSRRWDNEQFF.

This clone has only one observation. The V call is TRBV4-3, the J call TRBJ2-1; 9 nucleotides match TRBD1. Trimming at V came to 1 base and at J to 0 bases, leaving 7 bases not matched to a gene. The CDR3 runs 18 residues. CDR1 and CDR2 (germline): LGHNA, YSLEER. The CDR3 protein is CASSQAPTGGYSYNEQFF. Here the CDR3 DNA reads TGCGCCAGCAGCCAAGCTCCCACAGGGGGCTACTCCTACAATGAGCAGTTCTTC.